This entry describes one T cell receptor beta chain. What it binds is not known. The CDR3 loop spans 15 amino acids. The ends lost 6 bases at V and 2 bases at J; junction bases unmatched: 10. Germline V gene lookup returns CDR1 MNHEY and CDR2 SVGAGI. This sample was included in a study of CD4 T cells in relation to SARS-CoV-2 and coronaviruses. Study-wide results and limits: Crossreactivity was assessed only for spike protein, not other viral proteins. SARS-CoV-2-driven expansion was significantly weaker in crossreactive than monoreactive clones.

CD4+ T cells from unexposed donors were obtained before the COVID-19 pandemic (2011-2018). The cells were cultured for 10 days before CD4+ T cells were isolated. As cell numbers allowed, unexposed-donor CD4+ T cells faced SARS-CoV-2 S/N and four cold-coronavirus spikes. A few million PBMCs per well were cultured with 10 IU/ml IL-2. Here immunoSEQ multiplex PCR was the method, and the copy in TCRdb shows in-frame clones only, minus some. The table lists more than 20,000 clones, around two thirds of them singletons, with over 10% in the top ten. Sample: CD4+ T cells from PBMCs, cultured in vitro. The J gene is TRBJ2-7, the V gene TRBV6-5; 7 bases agree with TRBD2. The receptor was derived from a human donor in good health. The CDR3 coding sequence is TGTGCCAGCAGATCTCCCCCAGCGGGGACCTACGAGCAGTACTTC. It specifies CASRSPPAGTYEQYF.